These 22 T cell receptor beta chains originate from one sample sequenced in a study of blood T cells in healthy people across ages. A second PCR of 7 to 11 cycles used a sample-barcoded 5' primer and a J-beta primer mix. Each CDR3 protein gets one entry after TCRdb re-called the 5' RACE reads with MiXCR. This table holds 800,000 to 950,000 distinct CDR3 sequences, roughly 28% found once. Separately, the same data were catalogued under a study of T cells of mothers and their children.

The sample was blood. All receptors come from a woman aged 40-49 years in good health.

This clonotype was seen many times. CDR3 bases: TGCAGCGTAAGGGACTGGGGGGAGCAGTACTTC. It specifies CSVRDWGEQYF. The chain couples TRBV29-1 to TRBJ2-7, with TRBD2 as a possible D gene (6 bases). The germline CDR1 and CDR2 sequences are SQVTM and ANQGSEA. Trimming left V 6 bases short and J 7 bases short, with 13 bases between. The CDR3 extends over 11 amino acids.

Ten or more counts support this clonotype. This chain uses TRBV27 with TRBJ1-2; 12 bases are a match to TRBD1. CDR3 length: 17 residues. V dropped 1 base and J dropped 6; count of bases not matched to a gene: 9. Germline CDR1 MNHEY, CDR2 SMNVEV (reference sequence). The CDR3: CASSLLGQGARINGYTF. CDR3 in DNA: TGTGCCAGCAGTTTATTGGGACAGGGGGCCCGAATCAATGGCTACACCTTC.

The chain couples TRBV7-8 to TRBJ2-3; D is possibly TRBD1 (5 bases). CDR1 is SGHVS, CDR2 FQNEAQ, per germline. The CDR3 is made up of 15 amino acids. Trimming pared 5 bases from V and 4 bases from J, leaving 16 bases between. CDR3 DNA sequence: TGTGCCAGCAGCCCCAGACAGTTTTCGCCAGATACGCAGTATTTT. Protein sequence: CASSPRQFSPDTQYF.

The V and J genes are TRBV5-1 and TRBJ2-3; D remains unclear. CDR3 length: 14 amino acids. Germline CDR1 reads SGHRS; CDR2 reads YFSETQ. The V gene lost 2 bases and the J gene lost 5 bases, with 12 bases spanning the gap. The CDR3 reads CASSLNVAGDTQYF. The CDR3 nucleotides are TGCGCCAGCAGCTTAAACGTGGCCGGAGATACGCAGTATTTT.

The chain carries TRBV20-1 and TRBJ2-1; tentatively, D is TRBD2 (6 bases). The germline V gene encodes CDR1 DFQATT and CDR2 SNEGSKA (reference sequence). The CDR3 is 14 residues long. V dropped 4 bases and J dropped 7 bases, with 17 bases sitting between them. The CDR3 spells CSATTPGERNEQFF. CDR3 sequence (DNA): TGCAGTGCTACGACGCCGGGGGAACGGAATGAGCAGTTCTTC.

As concerns this clonotype: A much larger clone lies a single base off, so this may be a read error. CDR3: CSLPCGGGNYGNTF. In DNA form, the CDR3 reads TGCAGTTTACCTTGTGGCGGGGGTAACTATGGCAACACCTTC. V gene TRBV20-1 combines with J gene TRBJ1-2; D possibly corresponds to TRBD1 (5 bases). Germline V gene lookup returns CDR1 DFQATT and CDR2 SNEGSKA (reference sequence). There are 14 residues in the CDR3.

This clonotype was detected a few times. The chain carries TRBV5-1 and TRBJ2-1; 12 positions agree with TRBD2. The V gene end was trimmed by 4 bases and the J gene end by 3 bases; junction bases not matched to a gene: 5. This CDR3 comprises 16 residues. The germline V gene has CDR1 SGHRS and CDR2 YFSETQ. For the CDR3, the DNA is TGCGCCAGCAGCGAAGGGACTAGCGGGCTCTACAATGAGCAGTTCTTC. Its translation is CASSEGTSGLYNEQFF.

The rearrangement joins TRBV20-1 to TRBJ2-3; 11 bases are a match to TRBD2. After removal of 5 bases from V and 4 bases from J, the junction contained 5 bases not matched to a gene. This CDR3 is built from 14 residues. Germline V CDR1 and CDR2: DFQATT, SNEGSKA (reference sequence). Here the CDR3 reads CSAPTSGVPDTQYF. The CDR3 nucleotides read TGCAGTGCTCCGACTAGCGGGGTCCCAGATACGCAGTATTTT.

This sequence joins TRBV30 and TRBJ1-2, with TRBD1 identical over 9 bases. V was clipped by 4 bases and J by 4 bases; unmatched bases: 7. The CDR3 extends over 14 amino acids. The germline V gene has CDR1 GTSNPN and CDR2 SVGIG (reference sequence). The CDR3 DNA sequence: TGTGCCTGGAAACTTGGACAGGGGTGCTATGGCTACACCTTC. Amino acids: CAWKLGQGCYGYTF.

The CDR3 DNA is TGTGCCAGCAGCCGTCGGACTAGCGGGGGGAACTCCCAAGAGACCCAGTACTTC. Residues: CASSRRTSGGNSQETQYF. This sequence joins TRBV6-1 and TRBJ2-5; 14 bases map to TRBD2. The CDR3 extends over 18 amino acids. In germline, CDR1 is MNHNS, CDR2 SASEGT. Losses at the gene ends were 6 bases for V and 1 base for J; bases not matched to a gene: 10.

The genes are TRBV12-3 or TRBV12-4 and TRBJ1-4; D not resolved. The CDR3 has 15 residues. V was clipped by 5 bases and J by 0 bases, with 10 bases between them. CDR3 nucleotides: TGTGCCAGCAGTCCCGGCTATGCAACTAATGAAAAACTGTTTTTT. This translates into CASSPGYATNEKLFF.

The rearrangement links TRBV4-1 to TRBJ2-7, with 11 bases identical to TRBD2. V was pared by 1 base and J by 5 bases, with 10 bases of the junction left unmatched. The germline V gene encodes CDR1 MGHRA and CDR2 YSYEKL. There are 17 residues in the CDR3. CDR3 sequence: CASSQGVILAGADEQYF. The CDR3 nucleotides read TGCGCCAGCAGCCAAGGGGTGATACTAGCGGGGGCCGACGAGCAGTACTTC.

Remarks on this clonotype: The junction does not match germline at one end; this may be a read error. V gene TRBV2 combines with J gene TRBJ1-4; the match to TRBD1 covers 8 bases. Germline V gene lookup returns CDR1 SNHLY and CDR2 FYNNEI. The CDR3 runs 17 residues. The CDR3 region is CASSVWDRSPSNEKLFF. For the CDR3, the DNA is TGTGCCAGTAGTGTCTGGGACAGGAGTCCCTCTAATGAAAAACTGTTTTTT.

This clonotype came up a few times. V and J are TRBV29-1 and TRBJ1-2; D is unclear. V lost 6 bases and J 2 bases, leaving 10 bases between the germline ends. Germline V gene lookup returns CDR1 SQVTM and CDR2 ANQGSEA. This CDR3 has 12 residues. The CDR3 loop is CSVYDLNYGYTF. In nucleotides, the CDR3 is TGCAGCGTCTACGATCTAAACTATGGCTACACCTTC.

This clonotype was seen many times. CDR3: CASSQDGFYGYTF. The CDR3, as DNA: TGTGCCAGCAGCCAAGACGGGTTCTATGGCTACACCTTC. J is TRBJ1-2 and V is TRBV14; D gene uncertain. CDR1 and CDR2 from the germline V gene are SGHDN and FVKESK. Trimming took 0 bases from V and 4 from J, leaving 6 bases between them. This CDR3 has 13 residues. The whole variable domain, filled in from reference TRBV14 and TRBJ1-2, reads EAGVTQFPSHSVIEKGQTVTLRCDPISGHDNLYWYRRVMGKEIKFLLHFVKESKQDESGMPNNRFLAERTGGTYSTLKVQPAELEDSGVYFCASSQDGFYGYTFGSGTRLTVV.

This clonotype was observed a few times. The chain uses TRBV20-1 and TRBJ1-1; possibly TRBD1 for D (6 bases). CDR3 size: 13 residues. CDR1 is DFQATT and CDR2 is SNEGSKA in the germline V gene (reference sequence). Between the trimmed V and J ends, which lost 3 bases and 8 bases, there was a span of 16 bases. As DNA, the CDR3 is TGCAGTGCTAGCCCAATCGGGGGCCCCGAAGCTTTCTTT. It codes for CSASPIGGPEAFF.

A few counts support this clonotype. The J gene is TRBJ2-1, the V gene TRBV12-3 or TRBV12-4; 11 nucleotides match TRBD2. The CDR3 is 17 amino acids. V was clipped by 4 bases and J by 3 bases; unmatched bases: 8. The DNA of the CDR3 is TGTGCCAGCAGTTCGTACTCGACTAGCGGGGTCTACAATGAGCAGTTCTTC. Its protein product is CASSSYSTSGVYNEQFF.

The genes are TRBV5-6 and TRBJ2-3; D gene ambiguous. Germline CDR1 reads SGHDT; CDR2 reads YYEEEE. Trimming took 4 bases from V and 0 from J, leaving 15 bases between them. The CDR3 is made up of 16 amino acids. Here the CDR3 DNA reads TGTGCCAGCAGCCCCCTAGTACCTACTAGCACAGATACGCAGTATTTT. This sequence encodes CASSPLVPTSTDTQYF.

The J gene is TRBJ2-3, the V gene TRBV20-1, with D perhaps TRBD2 (5 bases). The CDR3 sequence is 15 residues long. CDR1 DFQATT and CDR2 SNEGSKA come from the germline V gene (reference sequence). The V gene lost 3 bases and the J gene lost 3 bases, with 16 bases spanning the gap. This CDR3 reads CSARPQLGRTDTQYF. The DNA for the CDR3 is TGCAGTGCTAGGCCCCAGTTGGGGAGAACAGATACGCAGTATTTT.

The gene calls are TRBV5-1 and TRBJ1-5; D gene uncertain. Trimming pared 4 bases from V and 0 bases from J, leaving 8 bases between. CDR1 is SGHRS, CDR2 YFSETQ, per germline. The CDR3 is 14 residues long. In DNA, the CDR3 is TGCGCCAGCAGCCCGGACTATAGCAATCAGCCCCAGCATTTT. Amino acid sequence: CASSPDYSNQPQHF.

This clonotype was observed a few times. The chain employs TRBV27 and TRBJ2-7; tentatively, D is TRBD1 (6 bases). CDR3 length equals 14 residues. Germline loops: CDR1 MNHEY, CDR2 SMNVEV (reference sequence). The ends were cut back, 5 bases at V and 12 bases at J, with 23 bases in the middle. The CDR3 nucleotides are TGTGCCAGCAGTGTAATCCGGGACAAGGTTCGATTGTACTTC. Translated: CASSVIRDKVRLYF.

The chain joins TRBV10-3 to TRBJ2-1; D unresolved. V was trimmed by 4 bases and J by 8 bases, leaving 15 bases between them. The CDR3 has 14 amino acids. Germline values: CDR1 ENHRY, CDR2 SYGVKD. The CDR3 coding sequence is TGTGCCATCAGTGTGCTGGACGCAGGCGATGAGCAGTTCTTC. Translated, it gives CAISVLDAGDEQFF.